These 31 T cell receptor beta chains were sequenced from one sample in a study of T cells in Graves' hyperthyroidism and ophthalmopathy. Template material for amplifying TCR beta CDR3 regions consisted of RNA transcripts. During a first-round RT-PCR of the TCR CDR3, the HTBI primer set was used. TCRdb called the multiplex PCR reads again in MiXCR, with one record for every CDR3 protein. The sample lists under 350,000 distinct CDR3 sequences, about an eighth occurring once. The sequencing input was blood. These receptors were obtained from a woman aged 40 to 55 with Graves' ophthalmopathy.

The rearrangement links TRBV5-4 to TRBJ2-7, with TRBD2 matching 8 bases. With V trimmed by 2 bases and J by 1 base, 5 bases remained unmatched. The germline gives CDR1 SGHNT, CDR2 YYREEE (reference sequence). This CDR3 contains 15 residues. As DNA, the CDR3 is TGTGCCAGCAGCTTAGGAACTAGCGGTTCCTACGAGCAGTACTTC. Translated, it gives CASSLGTSGSYEQYF.

As concerns this clonotype: Since a much larger clone is just one base distant, this may be a read error. The DNA for the CDR3 is TGTGCCAGCAGTGGGGCGACCTCCTACTACGAGCAGTACTTC. Translated: CASSGATSYYEQYF. This chain links TRBV6-2 or TRBV6-3 with TRBJ2-7; weak D call: TRBD1 (5 bases). Germline lookup yields CDR1 MNHEY and CDR2 SVGEGT. Deletions cut 5 bases from V and 3 bases from J, with 14 bases between. The length of the CDR3 is 14 residues.

This clonotype was recorded at least ten times. The chain employs TRBV12-3 or TRBV12-4 and TRBJ2-1; D is perhaps TRBD1 (5 bases). The CDR3 sequence is 14 residues long. V lost 5 bases and J lost 3, with 11 bases in between. CDR3 nucleotides: TGTGCCAGCAGTGTTAGGGGTGGCTACAATGAGCAGTTCTTC. Translation gives CASSVRGGYNEQFF.

This clonotype was observed at least ten times. V and J are TRBV12-3 or TRBV12-4 and TRBJ1-5; the D gene is possibly TRBD1 (5 bases). Trimming left V 6 bases short and J 2 bases short, with 11 bases between. The CDR3 has 14 residues. The chain's CDR3 is CASSRGGGNQPQHF. CDR3 sequence (DNA): TGTGCCAGCAGCCGTGGGGGGGGCAATCAGCCCCAGCATTTT.

There are a few counts of this clonotype. The V gene is TRBV19, the J gene TRBJ2-7; 7 positions match TRBD1. V was clipped by 2 bases and J by 6 bases; unmatched bases: 7. The germline CDR1 and CDR2 sequences are LNHDA and SQIVND (reference sequence). The CDR3 has 14 amino acids. Written as DNA, the CDR3 is TGTGCCAGTAGTATACAGGGGGTTCGTGGCGAGCAGTACTTC. Protein product: CASSIQGVRGEQYF.

This chain joins TRBV7-2 and TRBJ1-4; weak D call: TRBD1 (5 bases). Germline CDR1 is SGHTA and CDR2 is FQGNSA. The CDR3 sequence is 17 residues long. V gave up 5 bases and J gave up 3 bases, with 19 bases separating them. The CDR3 nucleotides are TGTGCCAGCAGCCCCCACCTAGCGACAGCCTCTAATGAAAAACTGTTTTTT. The encoded protein is CASSPHLATASNEKLFF.

This clonotype was counted many times. The chain is built from TRBV6-1 and TRBJ2-2; 7 bases map to TRBD2. CDR1 and CDR2 from the germline V gene are MNHNS and SASEGT. Trimming removed 7 bases from V and 4 bases from J; junction bases left unmatched: 9. This CDR3 is built from 15 residues. This CDR3 is CASKRGVTSTGELFF. For the CDR3, the DNA is TGTGCCAGCAAACGGGGGGTGACGAGCACCGGGGAGCTGTTTTTT.

This clonotype was observed at least ten times. The J gene is TRBJ1-2, the V gene TRBV6-1; unclear D gene. The CDR3 has 13 residues. With 6 bases removed from V and 7 bases from J, the gap between germline ends came to 15 bases. Germline assignment: CDR1 MNHNS and CDR2 SASEGT. The DNA of the CDR3 is TGTGCCAGCAGCTTTGGCGGGAATGGTGGCTACACCTTC. Translated, it gives CASSFGGNGGYTF.

This clonotype was seen ten or more times. The V call is TRBV14, the J call TRBJ2-3; weak D call: TRBD2 (5 bases). This CDR3 region has 16 residues. Germline V lookup: CDR1 SGHDN, CDR2 FVKESK. V was clipped by 4 bases and J by 2 bases, with 16 bases between them. The CDR3 DNA follows: TGTGCCAGCAGCCCCGGCAGAAGAGGGTTCACAGATACGCAGTATTTT. Protein: CASSPGRRGFTDTQYF.

The gene calls are TRBV5-1 and TRBJ2-5, with 8 bases aligning to TRBD2. Trimming at V came to 0 bases and at J to 4 bases, leaving 11 bases not matched to a gene. Germline V gene data show CDR1 as SGHRS and CDR2 as YFSETQ. This CDR3 is built from 17 residues. DNA for the CDR3: TGCGCCAGCAGCTTGGACAGCGGGGGTACCCTTCGAGAGACCCAGTACTTC. The encoded protein is CASSLDSGGTLRETQYF.

This chain links TRBV29-1 with TRBJ2-1; possibly TRBD1 or TRBD2 for D (5 bases each). Trimming left V 7 bases short and J 7 bases short, with 20 bases between. The CDR3 consists of 14 residues. Per the germline V gene, CDR1 is SQVTM and CDR2 is ANQGSEA. Here the CDR3 reads CSAQPGPRPNEQFF. The CDR3 DNA sequence: TGCAGCGCACAGCCGGGACCCCGACCAAATGAGCAGTTCTTC.

This sequence joins TRBV12-3 or TRBV12-4 and TRBJ2-7; 8 bases are shared with TRBD2. Losses at the gene ends were 6 bases for V and 0 bases for J; bases not matched to a gene: 4. The CDR3 runs 14 residues. The CDR3 coding sequence is TGTGCCAGCAGCCGCGGGAGGAGCTCCTACGAGCAGTACTTC. Residues: CASSRGRSSYEQYF.

A word on this clonotype: It may be a read error: a sequence one base away is much more abundant. This chain connects TRBV12-3 or TRBV12-4 to TRBJ1-6; a weak D match, TRBD1 (5 bases). The CDR3 contains 14 residues. For the CDR3, the DNA is TGTGCCAGCGGTTTGGGGAGGGGAAATTCACCCCTCCACTTT. Amino acids: CASGLGRGNSPLHF.

V and J are TRBV4-1 and TRBJ2-5; tentative D call: TRBD2 (5 bases). Trimming pared 2 bases from V and 4 bases from J, leaving 11 bases between. The CDR3 is made up of 14 amino acids. Germline CDR1 reads MGHRA; CDR2 reads YSYEKL. CDR3 nucleotide sequence: TGCGCCAGCAGCCAACATTTCGAGGGAGAGACCCAGTACTTC. Amino acid sequence: CASSQHFEGETQYF.

This clonotype was detected only a few times. The rearrangement joins TRBV9 to TRBJ1-3; 9 bases align to TRBD1. Germline CDR1 reads SGDLS; CDR2 reads YYNGEE. This CDR3 comprises 18 residues. Germline trimming cut 3 bases from V and 0 bases from J; bases unmatched to any gene: 10. The CDR3 region is CASSGQPGQGDSGNTIYF. CDR3 in DNA: TGTGCCAGCAGCGGACAACCGGGACAGGGAGACTCTGGAAACACCATATATTTT. Full variable domain (missing parts from reference TRBV9 and TRBJ1-3): DSGVTQTPKHLITATGQRVTLRCSPRSGDLSVYWYQQSLDQGLQFLIQYYNGEERAKGNILERFSAQQFPDLHSELNLSSLELGDSALYFCASSGQPGQGDSGNTIYFGEGSWLTVV.

The chain uses TRBV2 and TRBJ2-7; 7 bases are a match to TRBD1. The CDR3 contains 15 residues. Germline V gene lookup returns CDR1 SNHLY and CDR2 FYNNEI. The V segment lost 6 bases and the J segment 0 bases; nucleotides outside the gene matches: 8. The CDR3 sequence: CASSTDRDGSYEQYF. As DNA, the CDR3 is TGTGCCAGCAGCACCGACAGGGACGGCTCCTACGAGCAGTACTTC.

This clonotype was counted many times. This chain uses TRBV20-1 with TRBJ2-7; unclear D gene. CDR1 and CDR2 from the germline V gene are DFQATT and SNEGSKA (reference sequence). V dropped 6 bases and J dropped 5 bases, with 17 bases sitting between them. This CDR3 is 13 amino acids long. The CDR3 is CSAANPLDDEQYF. CDR3 in DNA: TGCAGTGCCGCCAATCCTTTAGATGACGAGCAGTACTTC.

V is TRBV19 and J is TRBJ2-5; TRBD2 might be the D (6 bases). Germline V gene sequence: CDR1 LNHDA, CDR2 SQIVND (reference sequence). This CDR3 is built from 17 residues. Trimming stripped 5 bases from V and 1 base from J, with 20 bases between. Written as DNA, the CDR3 is TGTGCCAGTAGTCAAGGGACCTTACTAGCTGTCCAAGAGACCCAGTACTTC. This translates into CASSQGTLLAVQETQYF.

Ten or more counts support this clonotype. It may be a read error: a sequence one base away is much more abundant. V and J are TRBV12-3 or TRBV12-4 and TRBJ1-5, with D possibly matching TRBD1 (5 bases). The V and J ends lost 4 bases and 2 bases respectively, with 15 bases between them. This CDR3 contains 16 residues. In DNA form, the CDR3 reads TGTGCCAGCAGTTCGGCGGGAGGGGTAGGCAATCAGCCCCAGCATTTT. It translates to CASSSAGGVGNQPQHF.

The sample holds a few counts of this clonotype. This rearrangement joins TRBV7-8 to TRBJ1-4, with a possible D match to TRBD1 (5 bases). CDR3 length: 16 residues. V was shortened by 5 bases and J by 7 bases, with 20 bases between the two germline ends. The germline gives CDR1 SGHVS, CDR2 FQNEAQ. CDR3: CASSPLGRPGGEKLFF. Here the CDR3 DNA reads TGTGCCAGCAGCCCCCTGGGACGACCGGGGGGTGAAAAACTGTTTTTT. The whole variable domain, filled in from reference TRBV7-8 and TRBJ1-4, reads GAGVSQSPRYKVAKRGQDVALRCDPISGHVSLFWYQQALGQGPEFLTYFQNEAQLDKSGLPSDRFFAERPEGSVSTLKIQRTQQEDSAVYLCASSPLGRPGGEKLFFGSGTQLSVL.

This clonotype was counted a few times. The rearrangement uses TRBV20-1 and TRBJ1-5; possible D gene TRBD1, 5 bases. The CDR3 covers 12 residues. V dropped 2 bases and J dropped 7 bases, with 9 bases sitting between them. Germline CDR1 is DFQATT and CDR2 is SNEGSKA (reference sequence). CDR3 residues: CSARRGGQPQHF. The CDR3, as DNA: TGCAGTGCTAGACGGGGCGGGCAGCCCCAGCATTTT.

Remarks on this clonotype: This may come from a read error, since a much larger clone is one base off. V gene TRBV12-3 or TRBV12-4 combines with J gene TRBJ2-1; D is possibly TRBD2 (5 bases). The CDR3 runs to 14 residues. V gave up 6 bases and J gave up 5 bases, with 14 bases separating them. CDR3 sequence: CASRRETWDNEQFF. CDR3 sequence (DNA): TGTGCCAGCAGACGGGAAACTTGGGACAATGAGCAGTTCTTC.

This clonotype was found many times. The V gene is TRBV12-3 or TRBV12-4, the J gene TRBJ1-5, with 9 bases fitting TRBD1. V lost 5 bases and J lost 12; bases outside the gene matches: 5. The CDR3 runs 12 residues. The CDR3 bases are TGTGCCAGCAGTCTCTACAGGGGGCACCAGCATTTT. Translation: CASSLYRGHQHF.

With regard to this clonotype: Germline and junction disagree at one end, which may indicate a read error. The chain uses TRBV30 and TRBJ1-1; TRBD1 is a possible D gene (5 bases). The germline V gene encodes CDR1 GTSNPN and CDR2 SVGIG (reference sequence). The CDR3 runs 11 residues. CDR3 DNA sequence: TGTGACTGGCCTCCCGGGACCGGGGCTTTCTTT. It yields the protein CDWPPGTGAFF.

This clonotype was counted at least ten times. DNA for the CDR3: TGTGCCAGCAGTCCGCTAGCGGGAGGGCCTGACGAGCAGTTCTTC. Translated, it gives CASSPLAGGPDEQFF. The genes are TRBV28 and TRBJ2-1; 12 nucleotides match TRBD2. Looked up from germline, CDR1 is MDHEN and CDR2 is SYDVKM. V was clipped by 5 bases and J by 10 bases; unmatched bases: 9. The CDR3 has 15 amino acids.

This clonotype came up many times. The chain employs TRBV6-2 or TRBV6-3 and TRBJ2-1, with 8 positions matching TRBD2. This CDR3 comprises 15 residues. The V and J ends lost 7 bases and 0 bases, in that order; junction bases with no gene match: 5. Germline V CDR1 and CDR2: MNHEY, SVGEGT. The CDR3 region has the DNA TGTGCCAGCACCGGAAGCGGGAGCTCCTACAATGAGCAGTTCTTC. Translated, it gives CASTGSGSSYNEQFF.

Turning to this clonotype: With a much larger clone just one base away, this may be a read error. Likely a read error: the CDR3 ends without its conserved phenylalanine or tryptophan. The V and J genes are TRBV19 and TRBJ1-1, with D possibly TRBD1 on 5 matching bases. The CDR3 is made up of 12 amino acids. Germline V CDR1 and CDR2: LNHDA, SQIVND (reference sequence). The CDR3 DNA reads as TGTGCATCTCGGGGGTCGAACACTGAAGCTTTCCTT. The encoded protein is CASRGSNTEAFL.

The V gene is TRBV2, the J gene TRBJ2-7; TRBD2 matches 10 bases. After removal of 10 bases from V and 4 bases from J, the junction contained 7 bases not matched to a gene. The CDR3 is made up of 13 amino acids. Germline assignment: CDR1 SNHLY and CDR2 FYNNEI. CDR3 in DNA: TGTGCCACCCTAGAGACTAGCGGGTACGAGCAGTACTTC. Translated: CATLETSGYEQYF. Complete variable domain (other parts from reference TRBV2 and TRBJ2-7): EPEVTQTPSHQVTQMGQEVILRCVPISNHLYFYWYRQILGQKVEFLVSFYNNEISEKSEIFDDQFSVERPDGSNFTLKIRSTKLEDSAMYFCATLETSGYEQYFGPGTRLTVT.

The rearrangement joins TRBV2 to TRBJ2-3; 7 nucleotides agree with TRBD1. Germline V gene sequence: CDR1 SNHLY, CDR2 FYNNEI. J was trimmed by 2 bases and V by 1 base; bases with no gene match: 12. The CDR3 sequence is 18 residues long. Here the CDR3 DNA reads TGTGCCAGCAGTGAAGGCATCAGGGGGAACAAAATCACAGATACGCAGTATTTT. Its translation: CASSEGIRGNKITDTQYF.

This clonotype came up many times. The chain has TRBV20-1 and TRBJ2-2, with 7 positions matching TRBD2. After removal of 2 bases from V and 3 bases from J, the junction contained 3 bases not matched to a gene. The CDR3 sequence is 14 residues long. Germline V gene data show CDR1 as DFQATT and CDR2 as SNEGSKA (reference sequence). The CDR3 coding sequence is TGCAGTGCTAGATTAGCGGGTCACACCGGGGAGCTGTTTTTT. Protein sequence: CSARLAGHTGELFF.

The genes are TRBV24-1 and TRBJ2-7; D gene ambiguous. The V gene lost 9 bases and the J gene lost 5 bases, with 10 bases spanning the gap. Germline V CDR1 and CDR2: KGHDR, SFDVKD. This CDR3 is 11 amino acids long. The CDR3 DNA is TGTGCCACCGCCTTGGGTGACGAGCAGTACTTC. This translates into CATALGDEQYF.